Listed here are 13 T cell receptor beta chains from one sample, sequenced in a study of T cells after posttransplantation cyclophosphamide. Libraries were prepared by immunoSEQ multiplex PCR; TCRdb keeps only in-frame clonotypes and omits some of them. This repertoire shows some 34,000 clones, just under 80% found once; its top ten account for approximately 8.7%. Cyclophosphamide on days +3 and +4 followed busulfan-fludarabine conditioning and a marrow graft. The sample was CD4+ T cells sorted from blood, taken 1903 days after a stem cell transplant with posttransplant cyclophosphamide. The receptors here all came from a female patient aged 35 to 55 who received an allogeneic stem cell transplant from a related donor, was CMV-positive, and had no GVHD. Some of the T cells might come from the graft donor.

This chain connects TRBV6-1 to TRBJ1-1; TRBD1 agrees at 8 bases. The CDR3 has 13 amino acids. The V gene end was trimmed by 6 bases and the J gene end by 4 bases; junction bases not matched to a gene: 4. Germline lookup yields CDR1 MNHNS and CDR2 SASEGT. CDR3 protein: CASSDTGGTEAFF. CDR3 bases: TGTGCCAGCAGCGATACAGGGGGCACTGAAGCTTTCTTT.

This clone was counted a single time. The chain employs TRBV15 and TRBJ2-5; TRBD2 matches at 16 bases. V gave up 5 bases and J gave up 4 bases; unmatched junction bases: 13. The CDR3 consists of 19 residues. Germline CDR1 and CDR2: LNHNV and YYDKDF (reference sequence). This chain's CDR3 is CATSGGTSGGAPRGETQYF. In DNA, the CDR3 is TGTGCCACCAGCGGCGGGACTAGCGGGGGGGCTCCCCGGGGAGAGACCCAGTACTTC. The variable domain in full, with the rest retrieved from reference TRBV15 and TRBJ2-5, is DAMVIQNPRYQVTQFGKPVTLSCSQTLNHNVMYWYQQKSSQAPKLLFHYYDKDFNNEADTPDNFQSRRPNTSFCFLDIRSPGLGDTAMYLCATSGGTSGGAPRGETQYFGPGTRLLVL.

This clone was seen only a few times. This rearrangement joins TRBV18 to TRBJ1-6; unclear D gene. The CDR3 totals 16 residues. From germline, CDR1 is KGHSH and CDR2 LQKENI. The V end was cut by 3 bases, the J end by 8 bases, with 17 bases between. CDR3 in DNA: TGTGCCAGCTCACCTCGCCTTAGAGCGTATGATTCACCCCTCCACTTT. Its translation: CASSPRLRAYDSPLHF.

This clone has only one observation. The CDR3 DNA sequence: TGTGCCAGCAGTTACACCGGGACAGGTGCCGGGGAGCTGTTTTTT. It is translated as CASSYTGTGAGELFF. V gene TRBV6-5 combines with J gene TRBJ2-2, with 8 bases aligning to TRBD1. The ends lost 2 bases at V and 6 bases at J; junction bases unmatched: 5. CDR1 and CDR2 (germline): MNHEY, SVGAGI. The CDR3 totals 15 residues.

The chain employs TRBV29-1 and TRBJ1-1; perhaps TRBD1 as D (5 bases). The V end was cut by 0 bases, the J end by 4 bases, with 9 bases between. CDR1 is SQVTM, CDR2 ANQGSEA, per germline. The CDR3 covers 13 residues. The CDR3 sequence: CSVEEGGSTEAFF. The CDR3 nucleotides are TGCAGCGTTGAAGAGGGGGGAAGCACTGAAGCTTTCTTT.

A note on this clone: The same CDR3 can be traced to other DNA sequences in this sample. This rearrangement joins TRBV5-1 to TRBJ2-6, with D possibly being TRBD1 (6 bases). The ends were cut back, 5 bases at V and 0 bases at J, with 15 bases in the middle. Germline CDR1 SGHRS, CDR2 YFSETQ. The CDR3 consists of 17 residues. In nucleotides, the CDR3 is TGCGCCAGCAGTAGGACAGCCAGTAACTCTGGGGCCAACGTCCTGACTTTC. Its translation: CASSRTASNSGANVLTF.

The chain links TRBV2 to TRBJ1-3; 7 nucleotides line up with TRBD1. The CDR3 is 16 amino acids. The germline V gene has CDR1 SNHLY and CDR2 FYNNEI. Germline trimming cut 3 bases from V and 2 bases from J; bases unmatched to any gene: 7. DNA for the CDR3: TGTGCCAGCAGTGATTTGGGCAGGGGGGCTGGAAACACCATATATTTT. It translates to CASSDLGRGAGNTIYF. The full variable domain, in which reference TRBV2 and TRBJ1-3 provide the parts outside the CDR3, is EPEVTQTPSHQVTQMGQEVILRCVPISNHLYFYWYRQILGQKVEFLVSFYNNEISEKSEIFDDQFSVERPDGSNFTLKIRSTKLEDSAMYFCASSDLGRGAGNTIYFGEGSWLTVV.

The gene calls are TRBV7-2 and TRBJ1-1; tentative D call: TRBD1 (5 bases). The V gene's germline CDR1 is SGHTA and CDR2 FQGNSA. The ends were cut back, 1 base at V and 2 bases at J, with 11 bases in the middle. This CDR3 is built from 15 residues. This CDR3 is CASSLVDSANTEAFF. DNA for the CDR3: TGTGCCAGCAGCTTAGTCGACAGCGCTAACACTGAAGCTTTCTTT.

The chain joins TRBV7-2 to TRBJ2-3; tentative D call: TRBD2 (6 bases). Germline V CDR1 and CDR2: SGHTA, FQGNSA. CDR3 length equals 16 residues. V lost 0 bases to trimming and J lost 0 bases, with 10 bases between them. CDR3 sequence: CASSLANRGSTDTQYF. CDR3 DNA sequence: TGTGCCAGCAGCTTAGCGAACCGGGGGAGCACAGATACGCAGTATTTT.

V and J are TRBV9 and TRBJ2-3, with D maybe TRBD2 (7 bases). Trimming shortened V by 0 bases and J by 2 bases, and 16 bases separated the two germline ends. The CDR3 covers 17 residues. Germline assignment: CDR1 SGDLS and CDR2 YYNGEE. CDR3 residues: CASSVDPGGLVTDTQYF. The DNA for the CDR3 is TGTGCCAGCAGCGTAGACCCCGGGGGGCTCGTCACAGATACGCAGTATTTT. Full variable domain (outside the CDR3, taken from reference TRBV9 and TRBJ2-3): DSGVTQTPKHLITATGQRVTLRCSPRSGDLSVYWYQQSLDQGLQFLIQYYNGEERAKGNILERFSAQQFPDLHSELNLSSLELGDSALYFCASSVDPGGLVTDTQYFGPGTRLTVL.

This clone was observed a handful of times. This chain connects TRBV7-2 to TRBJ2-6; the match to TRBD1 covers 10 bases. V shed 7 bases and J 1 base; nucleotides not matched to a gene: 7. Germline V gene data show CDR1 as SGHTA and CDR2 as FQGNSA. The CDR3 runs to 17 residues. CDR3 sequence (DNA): TGTGCCAGCACCCCGGGACAGGGGAATTCTGGGGCCAACGTCCTGACTTTC. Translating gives CASTPGQGNSGANVLTF.

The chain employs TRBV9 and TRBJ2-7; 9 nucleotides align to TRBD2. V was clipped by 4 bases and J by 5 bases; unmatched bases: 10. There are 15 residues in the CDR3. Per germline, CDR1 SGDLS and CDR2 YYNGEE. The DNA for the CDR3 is TGTGCCAGCAGCCCCCGGACTAGCGATGGCAACGAGCAGTACTTC. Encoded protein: CASSPRTSDGNEQYF. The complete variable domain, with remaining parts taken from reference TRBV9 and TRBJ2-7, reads DSGVTQTPKHLITATGQRVTLRCSPRSGDLSVYWYQQSLDQGLQFLIQYYNGEERAKGNILERFSAQQFPDLHSELNLSSLELGDSALYFCASSPRTSDGNEQYFGPGTRLTVT.

The CDR3 nucleotides read TGTGCCAGTAGAGGTGGGGCCAACTCCTATAATTCACCCCTCCACTTT. Translated, it gives CASRGGANSYNSPLHF. The chain combines TRBV19 with TRBJ1-6; D perhaps matches TRBD1 (5 bases). This CDR3 has 16 residues. Germline values: CDR1 LNHDA, CDR2 SQIVND (reference sequence). The V and J ends lost 6 bases and 0 bases respectively, with 12 bases between them.